Listed below are T cell receptor beta chains from one sample, sequenced in a study of OX40 agonist ivuxolimab in advanced cancers. Method: immunoSEQ multiplex PCR; TCRdb's copy keeps in-frame clones and lacks some. Of about 48,000 clones listed, about four fifths are singletons. The sequenced sample was CD4+ or CD8+ T cells sorted from blood, obtained in a trial of the OX40 agonist ivuxolimab. The receptors originated from an adult with an advanced solid tumor such as melanoma, head and neck, liver or kidney cancer. Both conserved end residues are part of each CDR3. The D gene is left open where the match is weak. Size is omitted from some rows. Given values are once, few, many or a class for expanded clones.

clone size: -
D gene: -
J gene: TRBJ1-1
V gene: TRBV6-1
CDR3 protein: CASSLYQGTTEAFF
CDR3 DNA: TGTGCCAGCAGTTTGTACCAGGGGACAACTGAAGCTTTCTTT

clone size: -
D gene: -
J gene: TRBJ2-5
V gene: TRBV6-5
CDR3 protein: CATGTGEETQYF
CDR3 DNA: TGTGCCACTGGGACCGGAGAGGAGACCCAGTACTTC

clone size: -
D gene: TRBD2
J gene: TRBJ2-5
V gene: TRBV29-1
CDR3 protein: CSVELTTSGQYF
CDR3 DNA: TGCAGCGTTGAATTAACGACTAGCGGCCAGTACTTC

clone size: once
D gene: TRBD1
J gene: TRBJ2-7
V gene: TRBV6-5
CDR3 protein: CASTIRNRGLYEQYF
CDR3 DNA: TGTGCCAGCACCATACGGAACAGGGGCTTGTACGAGCAGTACTTC

clone size: -
D gene: -
J gene: TRBJ2-3
V gene: TRBV5-1
CDR3 protein: CASSLEGFEGDTQYF
CDR3 DNA: TGCGCCAGCAGCTTGGAAGGCTTTGAAGGGGATACGCAGTATTTT

clone size: -
D gene: TRBD2
J gene: TRBJ2-7
V gene: TRBV7-8
CDR3 protein: CASSRTSGRGGTYEQYF
CDR3 DNA: TGTGCCAGCAGCAGGACTAGCGGGAGAGGGGGAACCTACGAGCAGTACTTC

clone size: -
D gene: -
J gene: TRBJ1-2
V gene: TRBV6-1
CDR3 protein: CASRASGLNYGYTF
CDR3 DNA: TGTGCCAGCAGGGCGTCGGGCCTTAACTATGGCTACACCTTC

clone size: -
D gene: TRBD2
J gene: TRBJ2-3
V gene: TRBV18
CDR3 protein: CASSPTSGLDTQYF
CDR3 DNA: TGTGCCAGCTCACCAACTAGCGGCTTAGATACGCAGTATTTT

clone size: -
D gene: TRBD1
J gene: TRBJ2-7
V gene: TRBV7-8
CDR3 protein: CASSSDRGGEQYF
CDR3 DNA: TGTGCCAGCAGCTCGGACAGGGGCGGCGAGCAGTACTTC

clone size: -
D gene: TRBD1
J gene: TRBJ2-7
V gene: TRBV7-2
CDR3 protein: CASSLGTGGDPQSF
CDR3 DNA: TGTGCCAGCAGCTTAGGGACAGGGGGCGACCCACAATCTTTC

clone size: -
D gene: TRBD2
J gene: TRBJ2-3
V gene: TRBV29-1
CDR3 protein: CSVGGLAGGLQYF
CDR3 DNA: TGCAGCGTTGGAGGACTAGCGGGGGGTTTGCAGTATTTT

clone size: -
D gene: TRBD2
J gene: TRBJ2-5
V gene: TRBV2
CDR3 protein: CASATSGGAGETQYF
CDR3 DNA: TGTGCCAGTGCAACTAGCGGGGGGGCCGGAGAGACCCAGTACTTC

clone size: -
D gene: TRBD1
J gene: TRBJ2-7
V gene: TRBV6-5
CDR3 protein: CASSYGTGVYEQYF
CDR3 DNA: TGTGCCAGCAGTTACGGGACAGGGGTCTACGAGCAGTACTTC

clone size: -
D gene: -
J gene: TRBJ1-2
V gene: TRBV18
CDR3 protein: CASSPPEAGRHGYTF
CDR3 DNA: TGTGCCAGCTCACCACCGGAGGCAGGGCGGCATGGCTACACCTTC

clone size: -
D gene: TRBD1
J gene: TRBJ1-2
V gene: TRBV2
CDR3 protein: CASSATGEGNYGYTF
CDR3 DNA: TGTGCCAGCAGTGCGACAGGGGAGGGTAACTATGGCTACACCTTC

clone size: -
D gene: TRBD1
J gene: TRBJ1-6
V gene: TRBV6-5
CDR3 protein: CASSKTGEASPLHF
CDR3 DNA: TGTGCCAGCAGCAAGACAGGGGAGGCTTCACCCCTCCACTTT

clone size: -
D gene: TRBD1
J gene: TRBJ2-5
V gene: TRBV14
CDR3 protein: CASSLRQGQETQYF
CDR3 DNA: TGTGCCAGCAGCCTCAGACAGGGCCAAGAGACCCAGTACTTC

clone size: -
D gene: -
J gene: TRBJ1-2
V gene: TRBV4-1
CDR3 protein: CASSPSNVNNYGYTF
CDR3 DNA: TGCGCCAGCAGCCCCAGCAACGTTAATAACTATGGCTACACCTTC

clone size: -
D gene: -
J gene: TRBJ1-5
V gene: TRBV15
CDR3 protein: CATSLRDQPQHF
CDR3 DNA: TGTGCCACCAGCCTACGGGATCAGCCCCAGCATTTT

clone size: -
D gene: -
J gene: TRBJ1-2
V gene: TRBV6-5
CDR3 protein: CASGTPYFYGYTF
CDR3 DNA: TGTGCCAGCGGGACACCCTATTTCTATGGCTACACCTTC

clone size: once
D gene: -
J gene: TRBJ1-5
V gene: TRBV12-2
CDR3 protein: CASRLQGSQPQHF
CDR3 DNA: TGTGCAAGTCGCTTACAGGGTAGCCAGCCCCAGCATTTT

clone size: -
D gene: -
J gene: TRBJ2-6
V gene: TRBV5-4
CDR3 protein: CASSLEGSGANVLTF
CDR3 DNA: TGTGCCAGCAGCTTGGAGGGGTCTGGGGCCAACGTCCTGACTTTC

clone size: -
D gene: TRBD1
J gene: TRBJ1-2
V gene: TRBV4-3
CDR3 protein: CASSRAGTGFGYTF
CDR3 DNA: TGCGCCAGCAGCCGAGCCGGGACAGGGTTTGGCTACACCTTC

clone size: -
D gene: -
J gene: TRBJ2-2
V gene: TRBV2
CDR3 protein: CASRGPQSRGTGELFF
CDR3 DNA: TGTGCCAGCAGGGGGCCACAGAGCCGTGGCACCGGGGAGCTGTTTTTT

clone size: -
D gene: -
J gene: TRBJ2-2
V gene: TRBV7-2
CDR3 protein: CASSSSTGELFF
CDR3 DNA: TGTGCCAGCAGCTCGAGTACCGGGGAGCTGTTTTTT

clone size: -
D gene: TRBD2
J gene: TRBJ2-3
V gene: TRBV5-5
CDR3 protein: CASSPPLGGSTDTQYF
CDR3 DNA: TGTGCCAGCAGCCCACCACTCGGGGGGAGCACAGATACGCAGTATTTT

clone size: -
D gene: -
J gene: TRBJ1-1
V gene: TRBV27
CDR3 protein: CASSSPMLRAEAFF
CDR3 DNA: TGTGCCAGCAGTTCCCCCATGTTAAGGGCTGAAGCTTTCTTT

clone size: -
D gene: -
J gene: TRBJ2-4
V gene: TRBV7-2
CDR3 protein: CASSRDRNIQYF
CDR3 DNA: TGTGCCAGCAGCCGGGACCGAAACATTCAGTACTTC

clone size: -
D gene: TRBD1
J gene: TRBJ1-5
V gene: TRBV6-1
CDR3 protein: CASSEVTGGSQPQHF
CDR3 DNA: TGTGCCAGCAGTGAAGTGACAGGGGGAAGTCAGCCCCAGCATTTT

clone size: -
D gene: TRBD1
J gene: TRBJ2-3
V gene: TRBV29-1
CDR3 protein: CSVPIQGIPRDTQYF
CDR3 DNA: TGCAGCGTTCCAATACAGGGGATCCCTAGGGATACGCAGTATTTT

clone size: -
D gene: -
J gene: TRBJ1-4
V gene: TRBV6-5
CDR3 protein: CASSYSGTNEKLFF
CDR3 DNA: TGTGCCAGCAGTTACAGTGGTACTAATGAAAAACTGTTTTTT

clone size: few
D gene: TRBD1
J gene: TRBJ2-2
V gene: TRBV5-6
CDR3 protein: CASSLDRGRMAGELFF
CDR3 DNA: TGTGCCAGCAGCTTGGACAGGGGGCGCATGGCCGGGGAGCTGTTTTTT

clone size: -
D gene: -
J gene: TRBJ2-7
V gene: TRBV7-3
CDR3 protein: CASSPYEQYF
CDR3 DNA: TGTGCCAGCAGCCCCTACGAGCAGTACTTC

clone size: -
D gene: -
J gene: TRBJ2-5
V gene: TRBV27
CDR3 protein: CASSLTGTTYRGTQYF
CDR3 DNA: TGTGCCAGCAGTTTAACCGGGACAACCTATCGGGGGACCCAGTACTTC

clone size: -
D gene: -
J gene: TRBJ2-2
V gene: TRBV5-4
CDR3 protein: CASSLTRGELFF
CDR3 DNA: TGTGCCAGCAGCTTGACTAGGGGGGAGCTGTTTTTT

clone size: once
D gene: -
J gene: TRBJ2-3
V gene: TRBV7-2
CDR3 protein: CASSSDLRRTDTQYF
CDR3 DNA: TGTGCCAGCAGCTCAGACCTTAGGCGCACAGATACGCAGTATTTT

clone size: -
D gene: TRBD2
J gene: TRBJ2-7
V gene: TRBV12-5
CDR3 protein: CASGLVSGTSGRGDYEQYF
CDR3 DNA: TGTGCTAGTGGTTTGGTATCGGGGACTAGCGGGAGGGGGGACTACGAGCAGTACTTC

clone size: -
D gene: TRBD1
J gene: TRBJ1-2
V gene: TRBV5-1
CDR3 protein: CASSLGQGSGYTF
CDR3 DNA: TGCGCCAGCAGCCTGGGACAGGGTAGCGGCTACACCTTC

clone size: -
D gene: -
J gene: TRBJ2-3
V gene: TRBV9
CDR3 protein: CASSTDGASTDTQYF
CDR3 DNA: TGTGCCAGCAGCACAGACGGGGCTAGCACAGATACGCAGTATTTT

clone size: -
D gene: -
J gene: TRBJ2-7
V gene: TRBV7-9
CDR3 protein: CASSLGQGGVTYEQYF
CDR3 DNA: TGTGCCAGCAGCTTAGGTCAGGGCGGGGTAACCTACGAGCAGTACTTC

clone size: -
D gene: -
J gene: TRBJ1-2
V gene: TRBV28
CDR3 protein: CASSLGDYGYTF
CDR3 DNA: TGTGCCAGCAGTTTGGGTGACTATGGCTACACCTTC

clone size: -
D gene: -
J gene: TRBJ1-2
V gene: TRBV7-9
CDR3 protein: CASSLEGGYGYTF
CDR3 DNA: TGTGCCAGCAGCTTGGAGGGGGGATATGGCTACACCTTC

clone size: -
D gene: -
J gene: TRBJ1-5
V gene: TRBV11-3
CDR3 protein: CASSLDQPQHF
CDR3 DNA: TGTGCCAGCAGCTTAGACCAGCCCCAGCATTTT

clone size: -
D gene: TRBD2
J gene: TRBJ2-7
V gene: TRBV7-2
CDR3 protein: CASSLFPGTGLAGHEQYF
CDR3 DNA: TGTGCCAGCAGCTTATTCCCGGGGACGGGACTAGCGGGTCACGAGCAGTACTTC

clone size: -
D gene: -
J gene: TRBJ2-1
V gene: TRBV10-2
CDR3 protein: CASTNMNEQFF
CDR3 DNA: TGCGCCAGCACCAATATGAATGAGCAGTTCTTC

clone size: -
D gene: TRBD2
J gene: TRBJ2-7
V gene: TRBV6-1
CDR3 protein: CASSSSGSSYEQYF
CDR3 DNA: TGTGCCAGCAGTTCTAGCGGGAGCTCCTACGAGCAGTACTTC

clone size: -
D gene: -
J gene: TRBJ2-7
V gene: TRBV2
CDR3 protein: CASSRDLSSYEQYF
CDR3 DNA: TGTGCCAGCAGCCGGGACTTAAGCTCCTACGAGCAGTACTTC

clone size: once
D gene: -
J gene: TRBJ2-2
V gene: TRBV4-2
CDR3 protein: CASSQGALHGELFF
CDR3 DNA: TGTGCCAGCAGCCAAGGGGCACTACACGGGGAGCTGTTTTTT

clone size: -
D gene: -
J gene: TRBJ1-5
V gene: TRBV7-2
CDR3 protein: CASSLQQDNQPQHF
CDR3 DNA: TGTGCCAGCAGCTTACAACAGGACAATCAGCCCCAGCATTTT

clone size: -
D gene: -
J gene: TRBJ2-1
V gene: TRBV5-4
CDR3 protein: CASSSSLYNEQFF
CDR3 DNA: TGTGCCAGCAGCTCGAGTCTATACAATGAGCAGTTCTTC

clone size: once
D gene: -
J gene: TRBJ1-1
V gene: TRBV28
CDR3 protein: CASSLRQTDTEAFF
CDR3 DNA: TGTGCCAGCAGTTTACGACAGACCGACACTGAAGCTTTCTTT